Presented here are 27 T cell receptor delta chains from one specimen sequenced in a study of gamma-delta chains in newborns, infants, children. TCRdb reapplied CATT to the reads. The table records some 3,600 delta-chain clones, around 40% of them present only once. The source was blood, collected at week 6. These receptors all stem from a child who was a newborn, infant or young child, either healthy, febrile or measles-vaccinated (not recorded which).

A word on this clone: A much larger clone lies a single base off, so this may be a read error. The chain couples TRDV2 to TRDJ1; 10 nucleotides match TRDD3. Germline loops: CDR1 GEAIGNYY, CDR2 EKD. The length of the CDR3 is 16 residues. The CDR3 loop is CACDSLGDTRADILIF. The CDR3 DNA follows: TGTGCCTGTGACTCCTTGGGGGATACTAGGGCCGATATACTCATCTTT.

On this clone itself: A much larger clone differs by one base, so this may be a read error. This sequence joins TRDV2 and TRDJ1; TRDD3 matches at 10 bases. Germline CDR1 and CDR2: GEAIGNYY and EKD. The CDR3 runs 20 residues. V trimming: 5 bases; J trimming: 0 bases; junction bases outside the gene matches: 20. For the CDR3, the DNA is TGTGCCTGTGGCCTCTTCCCCAAAACTGGGGGATTCTCGTACACCGATAAACTCATCTTT. Protein product: CACGLFPKTGGFSYTDKLIF.

The J gene is TRDJ1, the V gene TRDV1; 13 nucleotides line up with TRDD3. J lost 1 base, V lost 5 bases, and 25 bases had no gene match. Germline CDR1 and CDR2: TSWWSYY and QGS. The CDR3 totals 23 residues. CDR3 amino acids: CALGSPSYCITGGYACLTDKLIF. The CDR3 coding sequence is TGTGCTCTTGGGTCCCCTTCCTACTGTATTACTGGGGGATACGCTTGCCTCACCGATAAACTCATCTTT.

This chain links TRDV2 with TRDJ1; TRDD3 agrees at 9 bases. CDR3 length: 16 residues. Germline CDR1 GEAIGNYY, CDR2 EKD. Germline trimming cut 0 bases from V and 2 bases from J; bases unmatched to any gene: 6. CDR3 region: CACDTVGDISTDKLIF. The CDR3 coding sequence is TGTGCCTGTGACACCGTGGGGGATATTTCTACCGATAAACTCATCTTT.

On this clone: A much larger clonotype is one base distant, so this may be a read error. This chain joins TRAV29/DV5 and TRDJ1; D is uncertain. The CDR3 has 19 amino acids. Germline V gene data show CDR1 as NSMFDY and CDR2 as ISSIKDK. The CDR3 spells CAASLTPPWAHSYTDRLIF. In nucleotides, the CDR3 is TGTGCAGCAAGCTTGACCCCTCCGTGGGCCCATAGCTACACCGATAGACTCATCTTT.

This sequence joins TRDV1 and TRDJ1; TRDD3 aligns across 13 bases. V shed 5 bases, J shed 12 bases, and the junction held 30 bases outside the gene matches. Germline CDR1 TSWWSYY, CDR2 QGS. The CDR3 sequence is 21 residues long. CDR3: CALGKVGLPSLPTGGYERVIF. The CDR3 DNA sequence: TGTGCTCTTGGGAAGGTCGGCCTTCCTTCCCTACCTACTGGGGGATACGAGCGAGTCATCTTT.

This clone was seen a single time. At one end, the junction sequence differs from germline, possibly due to a read error. The same CDR3 can be traced to other DNA sequences in this sample. The gene calls are TRDV3 and TRDJ1; the match to TRDD3 covers 10 bases. Germline V gives CDR1 TVYSNPD, CDR2 GDNSRS (reference sequence). CDR3 length: 19 amino acids. The CDR3 DNA sequence: TGTGCCTTTACTTTCCTTCCTCCTGTACTGGGGGATTTTACCGATAAACTCATCTTC. Protein: CAFTFLPPVLGDFTDKLIF.

Note on this clone: Distinct nucleotide sequences in the sample also encode this CDR3. The CDR3 reads CACDTVLGDTRSSWDTRQMFF. The CDR3 coding sequence is TGTGCCTGTGACACCGTACTGGGGGATACGCGCAGCTCCTGGGACACCCGACAGATGTTTTTC. The chain couples TRDV2 to TRDJ3; 13 nucleotides match TRDD3. The J segment lost 0 bases and the V segment lost 0 bases, leaving 7 bases of the junction unmatched. CDR1 GEAIGNYY and CDR2 EKD come from the germline V gene. This CDR3 contains 21 residues.

This clone appeared a few times. This chain connects TRDV1 to TRDJ1, with 11 bases lining up with TRDD3. V shed 3 bases, J shed 0 bases, and the junction held 15 bases outside the gene matches. The CDR3 contains 20 residues. CDR1 is TSWWSYY, CDR2 QGS, per germline. CDR3 protein: CALGDTPLGDTQGYTDKLIF. The CDR3 nucleotides read TGTGCTCTTGGGGACACCCCTTTGGGGGATACGCAGGGGTACACCGATAAACTCATCTTT.

As concerns this clone: A single base separates this from a much larger clone, so it may be a read error. J is TRDJ1 and V is TRDV2; D remains ambiguous. CDR1 is GEAIGNYY, CDR2 EKD, per germline. The CDR3 length is 18 residues. Trimming shortened V by 4 bases and J by 3 bases, and 26 bases separated the two germline ends. CDR3 DNA sequence: TGTGCCTGTGATCCCAGGTCGAGGTCTCATCCGTACGCCGATAAACTCATCTTT. Encoded protein: CACDPRSRSHPYADKLIF.

Notes on this clone: Sequence at one end of the junction differs from germline and may be a read error. Other DNA sequences in the sample encode the same CDR3. The chain recombines TRDV1 with TRDJ1, with D unresolved. Germline V lookup: CDR1 TSWWSYY, CDR2 QGS. This CDR3 has 16 amino acids. CDR3 loop: CALGERLGRYTDKLIF. CDR3 DNA: TGTGCTCTTGGGGAACGCCTTGGGAGGTACACCGACAAACTCATCTTT.

This clone was recorded a few times. The chain has TRDV1 and TRDJ1, with TRDD3 matching over 8 bases. The CDR3 is 19 amino acids. Germline-derived CDR1 and CDR2 are TSWWSYY and QGS. Trimming at V came to 3 bases and at J to 1 base, leaving 16 bases not matched to a gene. CDR3 sequence: CALGDPPGWGYSSTDKLIF. The CDR3 nucleotides are TGTGCTCTTGGGGACCCACCAGGGTGGGGATACTCCTCCACCGATAAACTCATCTTT.

CDR3 DNA sequence: TGTGCTCTTGGGGAACTTACATGGGGATGGCCTAAACTCATCTTT. Protein product: CALGELTWGWPKLIF. The chain uses TRDV1 and TRDJ1; possibly TRDD3 for D (6 bases). The CDR3 is made up of 15 amino acids. V dropped 0 bases and J dropped 7 bases, with 15 bases sitting between them. In germline, CDR1 is TSWWSYY, CDR2 QGS.

V gene TRDV2 combines with J gene TRDJ1; a possible D gene is TRDD3 (5 bases). Germline V gene sequence: CDR1 GEAIGNYY, CDR2 EKD. The V gene lost 0 bases and the J gene lost 0 bases, with 16 bases spanning the gap. CDR3 length equals 17 residues. The CDR3 here is CACDTLVRGGDTDKLIF. CDR3 nucleotide sequence: TGTGCCTGTGACACCTTGGTGAGGGGAGGGGACACCGATAAACTCATCTTT.

J is TRDJ1 and V is TRDV1; TRDD3 matches at 11 bases. The V gene end was trimmed by 1 base and the J gene end by 0 bases; junction bases not matched to a gene: 16. This CDR3 is 21 amino acids long. Germline V gives CDR1 TSWWSYY, CDR2 QGS. For the CDR3, the DNA is TGTGCTCTTGGGGAACCCTCGTATAATGGGGGATACGGTCCTAACACCGATAAACTCATCTTT. It is translated as CALGEPSYNGGYGPNTDKLIF.

As concerns this clone: A much larger clone sits a single nucleotide away, making a read error possible. The V and J genes are TRDV2 and TRDJ1; the D gene is possibly TRDD3 (6 bases). In germline, CDR1 is GEAIGNYY, CDR2 EKD. The CDR3 runs to 17 residues. Between the trimmed V and J ends, which lost 1 base and 3 bases, there was a span of 20 bases. The CDR3 DNA reads as TGTGCCTGTGACACTCGTACTGGGAGATCCTCCGCCGATAAACTCATCTTT. Residues: CACDTRTGRSSADKLIF.

In regard to this clone: Relative to the germline gene, one junction end is altered; a read error may explain this. The genes are TRAV29/DV5 and TRDJ1; TRDD3 matches at 7 bases. The germline CDR1 and CDR2 sequences are NSMFDY and ISSIKDK. CDR3 length equals 22 residues. CDR3 DNA sequence: TGTGCAGCAAGGCCGACCTATGATTTAACGCCGGGGGATGGTATTAACACCGATATACTCATCTTT. Translated, it gives CAARPTYDLTPGDGINTDILIF.

With respect to this clone: A much more abundant neighbour one base away suggests this may be a read error. Different DNA sequences within this sample yield the same CDR3. This chain connects TRDV2 to TRDJ3; 8 positions agree with TRDD3. The germline CDR1 and CDR2 sequences are GEAIGNYY and EKD. CDR3 size: 17 residues. The CDR3 reads CACDGTGGSWDTRQMFF. CDR3 DNA: TGTGCCTGTGACGGTACTGGGGGCTCCTGGGACACCCGACAGATGTTCTTC.

This clone was detected a few times. V usage is TRDV1 and J usage is TRDJ1; D gene ambiguous. The CDR3 sequence is 19 residues long. Per the germline V gene, CDR1 is TSWWSYY and CDR2 is QGS. The V end lost 3 bases, the J end lost 1 base, and 24 bases lay between the germline ends. CDR3 in DNA: TGTGCTCTTGGGGATTACCCTAGGGAAGGTACGTTAGGCACCGATAAACTCATCTTT. Protein: CALGDYPREGTLGTDKLIF.

Remarks on this clone: Its ends do not fully match the called genes, so a read error is possible. Other DNA sequences from this sample encode an identical CDR3 as well. The chain joins TRDV1 to TRDJ1; possible D gene TRDD3, 5 bases. The germline gives CDR1 TSWWSYY, CDR2 QGS. CDR3 length: 16 amino acids. The CDR3 loop reads CALGDANSRGDDKLIF. The DNA for the CDR3 is TGTGCTCTCGGGGACGCGAATTCCCGCGGGGACGATAAACTCATCTTT.

This clone was detected only a few times. The chain links TRDV1 to TRDJ1; TRDD3 matches 9 bases. With V trimmed by 5 bases and J by 0 bases, 22 bases remained unmatched. Germline CDR1 TSWWSYY, CDR2 QGS. The CDR3 totals 21 residues. The CDR3: CALGNLLPRAWGIIYTDKLIF. As DNA, the CDR3 is TGTGCTCTTGGGAACCTGCTTCCCAGGGCCTGGGGGATTATTTACACCGATAAACTCATCTTT.

With regard to this clone: This likely came from a read error, as a far larger clone is one base away. Other DNA sequences of this sample code for an identical CDR3. The chain combines TRDV2 with TRDJ3; the match to TRDD3 covers 7 bases. This CDR3 comprises 17 residues. Per germline, CDR1 GEAIGNYY and CDR2 EKD. This chain's CDR3 is CACDTWGSSWDTRQMFF. The DNA of the CDR3 is TGTGCCTGTGACACCTGGGGGAGCTCCTGGGACACCCGACAGATGTTCTTC.

About this clone itself: Just one base apart from a much larger clone, this may be a read error. DNA of the CDR3: TGTGCCTGTGACCCTTCCTCATACCGGGGGATAGTACCTTTGACAGCACAACTCTTCTTT. It translates to CACDPSSYRGIVPLTAQLFF. The chain carries TRDV2 and TRDJ2; D might be TRDD3 (8 bases). This CDR3 contains 20 residues. Trimming left V 3 bases short and J 0 bases short, with 25 bases between. Germline CDR1 GEAIGNYY, CDR2 EKD.

This clone is medium-sized (0.01 to 0.1%) in the sample. The sample contains more than one DNA sequence encoding this CDR3. The V call is TRDV2, the J call TRDJ3; 8 nucleotides match TRDD3. The CDR3 has 20 amino acids. With 1 base clipped from V and 0 bases from J, the junction kept 10 bases outside the gene matches. In germline, CDR1 is GEAIGNYY, CDR2 EKD. CDR3 coding DNA: TGTGCCTGTGACACTGTACTGGGGGCCTCTAGCTCCTGGGACACCCGACAGATGTTTTTC. It codes for CACDTVLGASSSWDTRQMFF.

This clone is categorized as medium-sized. V is TRDV2 and J is TRDJ3; 8 nucleotides match TRDD3. Trimming took 0 bases from V and 1 from J; bases not matched to a gene: 4. Germline CDR1 is GEAIGNYY and CDR2 is EKD. CDR3 size: 18 residues. CDR3 DNA sequence: TGTGCCTGTGACACCGCTGGGGGAAGATCCTGGGACACCCGACAGATGTTTTTC. Its protein is CACDTAGGRSWDTRQMFF.

Judged by abundance, this clone is medium-sized. The chain links TRDV2 to TRDJ1; TRDD3 matches 9 bases. Germline CDR1 GEAIGNYY, CDR2 EKD. This CDR3 spans 19 amino acids. J lost 1 base, V lost 0 bases, and 14 bases had no gene match. Written as DNA, the CDR3 is TGTGCCTGTGACACCGTAGCGTTACTGGGGGAGTTGGGCACCGATAAACTCATCTTT. Protein product: CACDTVALLGELGTDKLIF.

Turning to this clone: A much larger clone sits a single nucleotide away, making a read error possible. Other nucleotide sequences from this sample produce the same CDR3. The CDR3 reads CACDTVLGDSWDTRQMFF. DNA for the CDR3: TGTGCCTGTGACACCGTACTGGGGGACTCCTGGGACACCCGACAGATGTTCTTC. This chain links TRDV2 with TRDJ3; 9 bases agree with TRDD3. The CDR3 loop spans 18 amino acids. Germline CDR1 is GEAIGNYY and CDR2 is EKD.